Following are 21 T cell receptor beta chains from one sample sequenced in a study of blood T cell repertoires in COVID-19. Libraries were prepared by immunoSEQ multiplex PCR; TCRdb keeps only in-frame clonotypes and omits some of them. The repertoire holds a few hundred thousand clones, around 90% seen once, with 1.7% in the top ten. Material for sequencing was PBMCs or T cells enriched from blood (not recorded which). These receptors originate from a woman aged 18-29 years with acute COVID-19.

The chain uses TRBV27 and TRBJ2-7; 7 bases map to TRBD1. Germline V gene sequence: CDR1 MNHEY, CDR2 SMNVEV (reference sequence). The CDR3 loop spans 13 amino acids. The trim removed 5 bases at V and 5 bases at J, leaving 6 bases unmatched. In DNA form, the CDR3 reads TGTGCCAGCAGTCTACCGGACAGGCACGAGCAGTACTTC. This gives the protein CASSLPDRHEQYF.

The gene calls are TRBV6-5 and TRBJ1-5; D gene ambiguous. The CDR3 is 15 amino acids. V lost 0 bases, J lost 2 bases, and 8 bases lay in between. Germline CDR1 MNHEY, CDR2 SVGAGI. CDR3 residues: CASSYSGPGNQPQHF. CDR3 bases: TGTGCCAGCAGTTACTCGGGCCCAGGCAATCAGCCCCAGCATTTT.

V usage is TRBV9 and J usage is TRBJ1-4; 10 bases agree with TRBD1. V lost 0 bases to trimming and J lost 5 bases; unmatched junction nucleotides: 4. CDR3 length equals 16 residues. In germline, CDR1 is SGDLS, CDR2 YYNGEE. CDR3 sequence reads: CASSVAGQGWNEKLFF. CDR3 sequence (DNA): TGTGCCAGCAGCGTAGCGGGACAGGGGTGGAATGAAAAACTGTTTTTT.

This sequence joins TRBV5-1 and TRBJ1-2; D gene uncertain. Trimming shortened V by 3 bases and J by 7 bases, and 16 bases separated the two germline ends. The CDR3 has 14 residues. Germline CDR1 and CDR2: SGHRS and YFSETQ. The CDR3 sequence: CASSSRQSGGGYTF. The CDR3 nucleotides are TGCGCCAGCAGCTCCCGTCAGTCCGGCGGTGGCTACACCTTC.

This rearrangement joins TRBV11-3 to TRBJ2-2; 7 bases map to TRBD2. The germline V gene encodes CDR1 SGHNT and CDR2 YENEEA. With V trimmed by 1 base and J by 4 bases, 3 bases remained unmatched. This CDR3 contains 15 residues. The CDR3 sequence: CASSLGGSPTGELFF. Written as DNA, the CDR3 is TGTGCCAGCAGCTTAGGCGGGAGCCCCACCGGGGAGCTGTTTTTT.

This sequence joins TRBV11-3 and TRBJ2-1; the D is unclear. The germline CDR1 and CDR2 sequences are SGHNT and YENEEA. This CDR3 region has 14 residues. Trimming took 5 bases from V and 5 from J, leaving 13 bases between them. This chain's CDR3 is CASSPQARDNEQFF. The CDR3 DNA reads as TGTGCCAGCAGCCCTCAGGCGAGAGACAATGAGCAGTTCTTC.

The V and J genes are TRBV7-2 and TRBJ1-5; D not certain. The CDR3 runs to 14 residues. V lost 5 bases and J lost 6, with 14 bases in between. CDR1 and CDR2 from the germline V gene are SGHTA and FQGNSA. The CDR3 here is CASSENSRSQPQHF. The DNA of the CDR3 is TGTGCCAGCAGCGAGAACTCACGAAGTCAGCCCCAGCATTTT. The variable domain in full, completed from reference TRBV7-2 and TRBJ1-5, reads GAGVSQSPSNKVTEKGKDVELRCDPISGHTALYWYRQSLGQGLEFLIYFQGNSAPDKSGLPSDRFSAERTGGSVSTLTIQRTQQEDSAVYLCASSENSRSQPQHFGDGTRLSIL.

Turning to this clone: This sample also contains other DNA sequences that code for the same CDR3. The chain is built from TRBV30 and TRBJ2-7; TRBD2 matches at 9 bases. Germline assignment: CDR1 GTSNPN and CDR2 SVGIG (reference sequence). Trimming at V came to 0 bases and at J to 4 bases, leaving 4 bases not matched to a gene. The CDR3 consists of 14 residues. CDR3 loop: CAWSVGLAGYEQYF. The CDR3 DNA is TGTGCCTGGAGTGTAGGGCTAGCGGGGTACGAGCAGTACTTC.

The V gene is TRBV6-2 or TRBV6-3, the J gene TRBJ2-1, with D unresolved. With 6 bases removed from V and 6 bases from J, the gap between germline ends came to 9 bases. Germline-derived CDR1 and CDR2 are MNHEY and SVGEGT. The CDR3 runs 12 residues. CDR3 sequence: CASSPPLNEQFF. Written as DNA, the CDR3 is TGTGCCAGCAGCCCCCCCCTCAATGAGCAGTTCTTC.

As for this clone: One end of the junction fails to match germline, which may point to a read error. CDR3 protein: CASRTSSWAYAF. The CDR3 nucleotides are TGTGCCAGCAGAACAAGCTCATGGGCCTACGCCTTC. The chain has TRBV28 and TRBJ1-2; D unclear. The CDR3 is 12 amino acids. Germline CDR1 is MDHEN and CDR2 is SYDVKM.

The chain is built from TRBV19 and TRBJ2-7; D perhaps matches TRBD2 (6 bases). The CDR3 sequence is 14 residues long. Germline assignment: CDR1 LNHDA and CDR2 SQIVND (reference sequence). Trimming removed 3 bases at V and 4 bases at J, with 13 bases between. The CDR3 loop is CASSIGGDWYEQYF. As DNA, the CDR3 is TGTGCCAGTAGTATTGGAGGGGATTGGTACGAGCAGTACTTC.

The chain has TRBV28 and TRBJ1-4, with a tentative D call TRBD1 (6 bases). Germline CDR1 is MDHEN and CDR2 is SYDVKM. The germline V and J ends were trimmed by 1 base and 8 bases, with 11 bases remaining between them. CDR3 size: 14 residues. The CDR3 region has the DNA TGTGCCAGCAGTTTATCCGGACAGCCAGAAAAACTGTTTTTT. It yields the protein CASSLSGQPEKLFF.

The rearrangement links TRBV6-2 or TRBV6-3 to TRBJ2-7; no clear D gene. The length of the CDR3 is 15 residues. CDR1 is MNHEY, CDR2 SVGEGT, per germline. With 0 bases removed from V and 1 base from J, the gap between germline ends came to 10 bases. CDR3 in amino acids: CASSYSITQSYEQYF. CDR3 DNA sequence: TGTGCCAGCAGTTACTCGATTACCCAGTCCTACGAGCAGTACTTC.

The rearrangement links TRBV4-3 to TRBJ2-7; TRBD2 matches at 8 bases. Germline V lookup: CDR1 LGHNA, CDR2 YSLEER. The junction had 5 bases not matched to a gene; V was cut back by 1 base and J by 3 bases. The CDR3 has 15 amino acids. CDR3 protein: CASSQAGGPIYEQYF. As DNA, the CDR3 is TGCGCCAGCAGCCAAGCGGGAGGGCCTATCTACGAGCAGTACTTC.

The rearrangement links TRBV29-1 to TRBJ1-3; TRBD1 is a possible D gene (6 bases). CDR1 and CDR2 from the germline V gene are SQVTM and ANQGSEA. This CDR3 region has 13 residues. V lost 7 bases and J 7 bases, leaving 17 bases between the germline ends. For the CDR3, the DNA is TGCAGCGCCCCCCGCAGGGGTGGGAACACCATATATTTT. Translation: CSAPRRGGNTIYF.

This chain joins TRBV5-6 and TRBJ2-1; the D gene is possibly TRBD2 (5 bases). The germline V and J ends were trimmed by 0 bases and 8 bases, with 12 bases remaining between them. This CDR3 has 14 residues. The V gene's germline CDR1 is SGHDT and CDR2 YYEEEE. The CDR3 region has the DNA TGTGCCAGCAGCTTGGAGCTAGCCGTCTATGAGCAGTTCTTC. The encoded protein is CASSLELAVYEQFF. The complete variable domain, with remaining parts taken from reference TRBV5-6 and TRBJ2-1, reads DAGVTQSPTHLIKTRGQQVTLRCSPKSGHDTVSWYQQALGQGPQFIFQYYEEEERQRGNFPDRFSGHQFPNYSSELNVNALLLGDSALYLCASSLELAVYEQFFGPGTRLTVL.

In its sample, this clone was seen a few times. The chain recombines TRBV10-3 with TRBJ2-4; 14 bases agree with TRBD2. CDR1 is ENHRY, CDR2 SYGVKD, per germline. The CDR3 length is 16 residues. Germline trimming cut 5 bases from V and 4 bases from J; bases unmatched to any gene: 4. CDR3 protein: CAISPTSGRGKNIQYF. DNA of the CDR3: TGTGCCATCAGTCCGACTAGCGGGAGGGGTAAAAACATTCAGTACTTC.

This clone was recorded a few times. The CDR3 is CASSLGTATHSPLHF. Here the CDR3 DNA reads TGCGCCAGCAGCTTGGGAACCGCCACACATTCACCCCTCCACTTT. The J gene is TRBJ1-6, the V gene TRBV5-1; D is unresolved. Trimming stripped 0 bases from V and 8 bases from J, with 12 bases between. CDR3 size: 15 residues. Germline V gives CDR1 SGHRS, CDR2 YFSETQ.

The chain links TRBV6-2 or TRBV6-3 to TRBJ2-7; 7 bases are shared with TRBD2. The germline V gene has CDR1 MNHEY and CDR2 SVGEGT. With V trimmed by 2 bases and J by 2 bases, 18 bases remained unmatched. This CDR3 is 19 amino acids long. The CDR3 reads CASSYPSFGLGTNTYEQYF. CDR3 nucleotides: TGTGCCAGCAGTTACCCATCGTTTGGGCTCGGGACTAACACCTACGAGCAGTACTTC.

The rearrangement links TRBV28 to TRBJ1-1; weak D call: TRBD1 (5 bases). CDR1 is MDHEN, CDR2 SYDVKM, per germline. Trimming stripped 5 bases from V and 10 bases from J, with 14 bases between. The CDR3 runs to 12 residues. CDR3 sequence reads: CASSQDISSAFF. The CDR3, as DNA: TGTGCCAGCAGTCAGGACATTTCTTCAGCTTTCTTT.

The J gene is TRBJ2-3, the V gene TRBV6-5; D gene ambiguous. The V gene lost 0 bases and the J gene lost 0 bases, with 7 bases spanning the gap. Germline V CDR1 and CDR2: MNHEY, SVGAGI. This CDR3 contains 15 residues. In DNA, the CDR3 is TGTGCCAGCAGTTACTCTTTCGGGAGCACAGATACGCAGTATTTT. Encoded protein: CASSYSFGSTDTQYF.